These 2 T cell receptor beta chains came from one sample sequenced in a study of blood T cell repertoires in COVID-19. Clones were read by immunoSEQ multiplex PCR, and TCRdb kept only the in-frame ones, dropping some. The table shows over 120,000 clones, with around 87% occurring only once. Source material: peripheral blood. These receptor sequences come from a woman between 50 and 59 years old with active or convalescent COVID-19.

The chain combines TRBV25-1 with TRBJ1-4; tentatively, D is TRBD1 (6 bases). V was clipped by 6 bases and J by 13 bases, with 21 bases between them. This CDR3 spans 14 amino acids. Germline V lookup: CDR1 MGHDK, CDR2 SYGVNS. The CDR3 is CASRQGGVEGRLFF. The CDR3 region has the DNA TGTGCCAGCAGGCAAGGGGGTGTCGAGGGGAGACTGTTTTTT. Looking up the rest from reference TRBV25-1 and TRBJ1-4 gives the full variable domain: EADIYQTPRYLVIGTGKKITLECSQTMGHDKMYWYQQDPGMELHLIHYSYGVNSTEKGDLSSESTVSRIRTEHFPLTLESARPSHTSQYLCASRQGGVEGRLFFGSGTQLSVL.

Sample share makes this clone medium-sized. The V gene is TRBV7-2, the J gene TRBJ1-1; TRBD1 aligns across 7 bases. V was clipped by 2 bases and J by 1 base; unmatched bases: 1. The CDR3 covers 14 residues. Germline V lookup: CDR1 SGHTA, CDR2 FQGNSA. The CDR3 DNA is TGTGCCAGCAGCTTATGGACAGGGAACACTGAAGCTTTCTTT. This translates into CASSLWTGNTEAFF.